Reported below is one T cell receptor beta chain. The target of this receptor is not known. No base quality information exists; no much larger clone differs at one position. Using the deep immunoSEQ assay, TCR CDR3 regions were amplified from genomic DNA by multiplex PCR. Extracted genomic DNA from each cell subset was spread evenly across all wells of several immunoSEQ 96-well plates, with each plate serving as a replicate. For sorted subsets, each replicate PCR was loaded with about 200 ng genomic DNA, equivalent to 32,000 or so T cell genomes. Purified libraries were measured with a Qubit 3.0 fluorometer, size-checked on a Bioanalyzer 2100, and measured again with the KAPA Library Quantification kit. Each immunoSEQ 96-well plate was sequenced on its own single-read 150-cycle Illumina NextSeq 550 flow cell. The published analysis was carried out like this. Because only junctional sequences without quality scores were contained in the immunoSEQ output, filtering matching that applied to full-length reads could not be performed. To assign V/J genes and CDR3, sequences were annotated against IMGT germline references using PyIR, a Python wrapper for IgBLAST v1.9. Reads were filtered out if the reads had weak V/J assignments (E-value above 1e-6), no CDR3, stop codons, out-of-frame junctions, or ambiguous translated residues. V3J clonotypes were defined as sequences sharing an identical inferred V gene, J gene, and CDR3 amino acid sequence. The percentage overlap between two repertoires was calculated by dividing the number of shared unique clonotypes by the size of the smaller repertoire. Three approaches were used to assess repertoire richness: RTK rarefaction, the Chao1 estimator, and Recon v2.1 estimates of unobserved clonotypes. Generation probabilities were computed with OLGA for all TCRbeta clonotypes obtained by the gDNA method from a handful of donors. This is the immuneACCESS table as TCRdb keeps it, with only in-frame sequences that have V and J called. A part of the clones is gone; compared with another copy, unresolved V genes explain less than half, and the rest is unexplained. V and J calls plus clone size are reproduced from that table; the DNA served to infer D and trimming. Recorded for this sample are about 1 million clones; around 76% of them occurred a single time. Approximately 1.5% of the sample belongs to the ten largest clones.

CDR1 SGHVS and CDR2 FQNEAQ are derived from the germline V gene. Including cysteine and phenylalanine, the CDR3 has 15 amino acids. The CDR3 DNA has 45 bases and is translated from base 1. Trimming removed 4 bases from V and 0 bases from J; the gene matches leave 2 bases unexplained. The donors were healthy, HIV-negative adults who had no recently reported acute infections or vaccinations. Every donor was a Caucasian adult living in Nashville, Tennessee, USA. Magnetic negative selection was used to enrich CD4+ T cells, after which naive cells were positively selected on CD45RA and the negative fraction became the memory subset. Blood was collected by leukapheresis, and PBMCs were isolated by Ficoll-Histopaque density gradient centrifugation and then cryopreserved in liquid nitrogen vapor phase. Purity and quantity of every magnetically sorted T cell population were checked by analytical flow cytometry. Genomic DNA was isolated from each sorted fraction and quantified by UV absorbance on a Nanodrop 2000c.

This specimen belongs to a study of shared clonotypes between healthy human individuals (dated by TCRdb to 2020 to 2022). For the study in its entirety: The cohort comprised a couple of women and three men aged 18 to 49 years. For each donor, CD4 naive and CD4 memory were each run on three plates, CD8 naive on two plates, and CD8 memory on one plate. To estimate repertoire size and how much clonotype sharing occurs between individuals, the study deeply sequenced the blood TCR repertoires of about 5 healthy adults. To increase sequencing depth and limit assay-specific biases, TCR repertoire library preparation and sequencing were carried out by different laboratories using diverse techniques. Each donor's leukapheresis produced roughly between about 0.9 and 9.5 billion PBMCs. Study-wide conclusions, independent of this receptor: Compared with non-shared clonotypes, clonotypes shared by all four sorted-subset donors had higher generation probabilities. Incomplete sequencing was indicated by rarefaction of sorted-subset datasets, despite the large sequencing depth. Sampling was restricted to blood, and TCR repertoires in tissue are likely to differ from TCR repertoires in blood. About 5% of naive CD4, around 3.5% of naive CD8, 2.3% of memory CD4, and 0.4% of memory CD8 clonotypes were shared across several donors. Pairwise subsampling indicated that sequencing depth was expected to affect the degree of clonotype sharing among donors. Because the study included a small number of donors, the genetic and exposure-history diversity represented was limited. Estimated clonotype richness was generally larger for naive than for memory subsets.

The specimen was memory CD4+ T cells sorted from blood. This specimen's cell subset or site label, per the study, means: CD45RA-negative fraction. This clonotype was obtained from a man aged 18-30 years in good health. The chain uses TRBV7-8 and TRBJ2-2, and TRBD1 matches 7 of the central bases. DNA sequence: TGTGCCAGCAGCTCAGGACAGGCGAACACCGGGGAGCTGTTTTTT. Its product reads: CASSSGQANTGELFF.